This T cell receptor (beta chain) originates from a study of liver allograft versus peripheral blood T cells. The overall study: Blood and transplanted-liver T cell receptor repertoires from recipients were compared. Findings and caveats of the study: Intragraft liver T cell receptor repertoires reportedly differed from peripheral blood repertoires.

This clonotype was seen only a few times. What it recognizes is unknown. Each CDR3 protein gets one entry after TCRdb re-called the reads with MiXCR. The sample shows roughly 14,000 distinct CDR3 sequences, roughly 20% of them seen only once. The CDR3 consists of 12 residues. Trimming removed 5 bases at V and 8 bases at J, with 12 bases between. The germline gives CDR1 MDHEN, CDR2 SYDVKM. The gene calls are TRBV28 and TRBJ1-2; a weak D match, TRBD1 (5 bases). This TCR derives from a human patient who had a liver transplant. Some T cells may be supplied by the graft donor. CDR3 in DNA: TGTGCCAGCAGTCTCCGGGGGTACGGCTACACCTTC. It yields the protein CASSLRGYGYTF.